This T cell receptor (beta chain) was observed in a study of shared clonotypes between healthy human individuals. Across the whole study: Researchers assigned three CD4 naive, three CD4 memory, two CD8 naive and one CD8 memory plate to each donor.

Germline V lookup: CDR1 SGHDT, CDR2 YYEEEE. The CDR3 totals 14 residues. The ends lost 3 bases at V and 6 bases at J; junction bases unmatched: 6. The naive CD8 population came from CD45RO-negative cells selected for CCR7, without terminally differentiated effector memory CD45RA+ cells. The authors distributed each subset's genomic DNA evenly over several immunoSEQ plates. The assay was immunoSEQ multiplex PCR, and TCRdb's table has in-frame clones only and misses some. The sample lists 2 million to 2.5 million clones, about 95% seen once, with about 1.1% in the top ten. The sequence was collected from a man younger than 30 in good health. The chain links TRBV5-6 to TRBJ2-5; TRBD2 agrees at 9 bases. Input material: naive CD8+ T cells sorted from blood. The CDR3 is CASSSAGGPQTQYF. The CDR3, as DNA: TGTGCCAGCAGCTCTGCGGGAGGGCCCCAGACCCAGTACTTC.